This T cell receptor beta chain was identified in a study of human T cells and chemical hapten exposure. Findings and caveats of the study: The study found expanded TCRs formed significantly more large CDR3 similarity clusters than controls.

Regarding time point: pre-sensitization, week 0. Described treatment: therapeutic diphenylcyclopropenone sensitization with weekly scalp DPC. Using its own MiXCR run on the RACE reads, TCRdb lists one record per CDR3 protein. The sample has approximately 79,000 distinct CDR3 sequences, 7.5% to 9.5% seen once; the top ten hold just over 2.5%. V was clipped by 5 bases and J by 6 bases, with 15 bases between them. In germline, CDR1 is MDHEN, CDR2 SYDVKM. The CDR3 has 14 residues. This clonotype was recorded many times. Its antigen is currently unknown. The chain couples TRBV28 to TRBJ2-3; D is unresolved. The sample was whole blood, taken in connection with sensitization to the hapten diphenylcyclopropenone (DPC). This receptor was obtained from a man aged 35 to 55 with alopecia areata. Some clones in this sample may be carry-over from other donors' samples. CDR3 nucleotides: TGTGCCAGCAGTGCCCCCACGCCGTCCGATACGCAGTATTTT. Encoded protein: CASSAPTPSDTQYF.